This entry concerns a single T cell receptor beta chain. The antigen is not known. Reverse transcription of roughly 0.45 to 1 ug RNA used random hexamers. In TCRdb, the immunoSEQ multiplex PCR reads were re-called with MiXCR into one record per CDR3 protein. This table has about 85,000 distinct CDR3 sequences, roughly 94% appearing once. The CDR3 covers 14 residues. Germline V gene lookup returns CDR1 DFQATT and CDR2 SNEGSKA (reference sequence). Losses at the gene ends were 6 bases for V and 6 bases for J; bases not matched to a gene: 11. These data originate in a study of CD8 T cells in Susac syndrome. Study-wide context: Patients with Susac syndrome were, at the time of blood collection, therapy-naive, maintained on corticosteroids, or maintained on intravenous immunoglobulin alone.

Study observations and caveats: In TEMRA cells and active patients, CD8+ clonal expansion in Susac reached its peak.

The sequencing input was CD8+ T cells from PBMCs. The J gene is TRBJ2-4, the V gene TRBV20-1, with TRBD2 matching over 7 bases. This TCR was recovered from a human donor with Susac syndrome. CDR3 in amino acids: CSAEGLGEGNIQYF. CDR3 in DNA: TGCAGTGCGGAGGGCTTAGGGGAGGGAAACATTCAGTACTTC.